This TCR beta chain was captured in a study of blood T cell repertoires in COVID-19. Study at large: COVID-19 samples collected from the United States, Italy and Spain covered acute and convalescent phases. The cDNA or gDNA used as material had been derived from T cells, B-cell-depleted T cells, or PBMCs.

Exposed participants encountered a COVID-19 case during the 2 weeks preceding study entry. In the authors' workflow: Reference gene primers were amplified, and this amplification served to estimate nucleated cell counts. Using immunoSEQ multiplex PCR, the repertoire was profiled, and TCRdb retains in-frame clones only, with some absent. D and trimming come from the DNA, and the V and J calls and clone size come from that table. The sample lists 430,000 or so clones, roughly 88% occurring once. Germline lookup yields CDR1 MGHDK and CDR2 SYGVNS. CDR3 length: 15 residues. V trimming: 4 bases; J trimming: 3 bases; junction bases outside the gene matches: 4.

The chain employs TRBV25-1 and TRBJ2-1; TRBD1 agrees at 9 bases. The clonotype comes from a woman under 30 who had been exposed to COVID-19. Specimen: PBMCs or T cells enriched from blood (not recorded which). In DNA form, the CDR3 reads TGTGCCAGCAGTGGTACAGGGGGCGACTACAATGAGCAGTTCTTC. It translates to CASSGTGGDYNEQFF.